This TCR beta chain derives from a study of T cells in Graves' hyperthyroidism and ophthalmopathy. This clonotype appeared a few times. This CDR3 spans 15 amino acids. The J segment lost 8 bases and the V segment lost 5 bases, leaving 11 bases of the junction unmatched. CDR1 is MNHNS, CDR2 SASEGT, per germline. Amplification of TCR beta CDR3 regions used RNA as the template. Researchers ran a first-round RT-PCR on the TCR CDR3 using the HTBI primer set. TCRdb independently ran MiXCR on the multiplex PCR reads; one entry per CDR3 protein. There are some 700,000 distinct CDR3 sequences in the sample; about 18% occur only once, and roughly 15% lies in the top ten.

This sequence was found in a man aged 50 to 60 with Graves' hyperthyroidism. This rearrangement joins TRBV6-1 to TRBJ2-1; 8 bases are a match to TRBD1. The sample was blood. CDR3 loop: CASSWGATGEHEQFF. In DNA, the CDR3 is TGTGCCAGCAGTTGGGGGGCGACAGGGGAACATGAGCAGTTCTTC.